The rows below give T cell receptor beta chains drawn from one sample of a study of cytomegalovirus exposure and HLA in healthy donors. Clones were sequenced by immunoSEQ multiplex PCR, and TCRdb holds only the in-frame ones, with some missing. The data contain 100,000 to 150,000 clones, about 70% of them singletons. The material sequenced was PBMCs. These receptor sequences come from a woman aged 40 to 50 in good health and CMV-seropositive. Each CDR3 is given with its conserved first and last residue. The D gene is left open where the match is weak. Clone size appears in some rows only: once, few, many, or a class for an expanded clone.

v_call	clone_size	j_call	d_call	cdr3_aa	cdr3_nt
TRBV5-1	.	TRBJ1-1	.	CASSSTTMNTEAFF	TGCGCCAGCAGCTCGACTACTATGAACACTGAAGCTTTCTTT
TRBV6-5	few	TRBJ1-5	.	CASSYSGGDGNQPQHF	TGTGCCAGCAGTTACTCGGGAGGGGATGGCAATCAGCCCCAGCATTTT
TRBV19	.	TRBJ2-7	.	CASRSTGTGEQYF	TGTGCCAGTAGATCGACAGGGACTGGCGAGCAGTACTTC
TRBV18	.	TRBJ1-6	TRBD1	CASSPDRGNSPLHF	TGTGCCAGCTCACCGGACAGGGGGAATTCACCCCTCCACTTT
TRBV18	.	TRBJ1-4	.	CASSDRSNEKLFF	TGTGCCAGCTCAGACAGATCTAATGAAAAACTGTTTTTT
TRBV5-1	once	TRBJ2-3	TRBD2	CASSSGDSGRAWDTQYF	TGCGCCAGCAGCTCGGGGGACAGCGGGAGGGCCTGGGATACGCAGTATTTT
TRBV7-9	once	TRBJ1-2	TRBD1	CASTLTGLDGGYTF	TGTGCCAGCACCTTGACAGGGTTAGACGGAGGCTACACCTTC
TRBV7-9	once	TRBJ1-4	.	CASSLGEGEKLFF	TGTGCCAGCAGCTTGGGCGAGGGTGAAAAACTGTTTTTT
TRBV7-9	.	TRBJ1-2	TRBD1	CAIATGDHGYTF	TGTGCCATTGCGACAGGGGATCATGGCTACACCTTC
TRBV6-1	.	TRBJ1-1	.	CASRERQSEAFF	TGTGCCAGCAGAGAAAGACAGAGCGAAGCTTTCTTT
TRBV25-1	.	TRBJ1-2	.	CASRVASYGYTF	TGTGCCAGCAGAGTAGCTTCCTATGGCTACACCTTC
TRBV27	.	TRBJ1-1	TRBD1	CASSSRQGAKTEAFF	TGTGCCAGCAGTTCGCGACAGGGGGCGAAAACTGAAGCTTTCTTT
TRBV4-1	.	TRBJ2-7	TRBD2	CASSQVRSRRESSYEQYF	TGCGCCAGCAGCCAAGTCCGTTCTCGGCGGGAGTCCTCCTACGAGCAGTACTTC
TRBV4-3	few	TRBJ2-7	.	CASSRGTTYEQYF	TGCGCCAGCAGCCGAGGGACAACCTACGAGCAGTACTTC
TRBV5-1	.	TRBJ1-4	.	CASSPGQTTNEKLFF	TGCGCCAGCAGCCCTGGACAGACAACTAATGAAAAACTGTTTTTT
TRBV5-1	.	TRBJ1-1	.	CASSSWVGPNTEAFF	TGCGCCAGCAGCTCGTGGGTTGGGCCGAACACTGAAGCTTTCTTT
TRBV7-2	.	TRBJ1-5	.	CASSLQWAGIQPQHF	TGTGCCAGCAGCTTACAATGGGCAGGGATCCAGCCCCAGCATTTT
TRBV5-4	.	TRBJ1-4	.	CASSQKEASHEKLFF	TGTGCCAGCAGTCAAAAGGAGGCGTCGCATGAAAAACTGTTTTTT
TRBV15	.	TRBJ2-1	TRBD2	CATSRTSGKYNEQFF	TGTGCCACCAGCAGGACTAGCGGAAAATACAATGAGCAGTTCTTC
TRBV6-1	.	TRBJ2-3	TRBD2	CASSEWLAGGPSDTQYF	TGTGCCAGCAGTGAATGGCTAGCGGGAGGGCCCTCAGATACGCAGTATTTT
TRBV7-3	.	TRBJ1-1	TRBD1	CASSRDRNTEAFF	TGTGCCAGCAGCCGGGACAGGAACACTGAAGCTTTCTTT
TRBV28	once	TRBJ2-7	TRBD1	CASSTNGQGADEQYF	TGTGCCAGCAGTACCAATGGACAGGGGGCAGACGAGCAGTACTTC
TRBV5-1	.	TRBJ2-7	TRBD1	CASRRGQASSYEQYF	TGCGCCAGCAGAAGGGGACAGGCGAGCTCCTACGAGCAGTACTTC
TRBV4-3	.	TRBJ1-2	TRBD1	CASSPTGQGFDYGYTF	TGCGCCAGCAGCCCAACGGGACAGGGGTTTGACTATGGCTACACCTTC
TRBV9	.	TRBJ1-1	.	CASSVGSLPTEAFF	TGTGCCAGCAGCGTCGGGTCACTCCCCACTGAAGCTTTCTTT
TRBV18	.	TRBJ1-1	.	CASSPGPEAFF	TGTGCCAGCTCACCAGGGCCTGAAGCTTTCTTT
TRBV6-1	.	TRBJ1-3	.	CASSEVQTSGNTIYF	TGTGCCAGCAGTGAAGTACAGACCTCTGGAAACACCATATATTTT
TRBV5-1	.	TRBJ1-1	.	CASSQLRGNTEAFF	TGCGCCAGCAGCCAGTTAAGGGGGAACACTGAAGCTTTCTTT
TRBV18	.	TRBJ1-5	.	CASSLLDTADQPQHF	TGTGCCAGCTCACTACTGGACACCGCTGATCAGCCCCAGCATTTT
TRBV7-2	.	TRBJ2-7	.	CASSLGGIEQYF	TGTGCCAGCAGCTTAGGAGGGATCGAGCAGTACTTC
TRBV4-2	.	TRBJ1-5	TRBD1	CASSQDDRENQPQHF	TGTGCCAGCAGCCAAGACGACAGGGAAAATCAGCCCCAGCATTTT
TRBV28	.	TRBJ1-2	.	CASRPMSRDSGYTF	TGTGCCAGCAGACCTATGAGTAGGGACTCTGGCTACACCTTC
TRBV25-1	.	TRBJ1-2	.	CASSDRDRWREGYTF	TGTGCCAGCAGTGATCGTGACAGGTGGAGAGAAGGCTACACCTTC
TRBV6-1	.	TRBJ1-5	.	CASSEATGRYSNQPQHF	TGTGCCAGCAGTGAAGCAACAGGAAGATATAGCAATCAGCCCCAGCATTTT
TRBV2	.	TRBJ1-4	.	CASSKDGSTNEKLFF	TGTGCCAGCAGTAAAGACGGTTCTACGAATGAAAAACTGTTTTTT
TRBV29-1	.	TRBJ2-7	TRBD2	CSVVPQRGAYEQYF	TGCAGCGTTGTCCCCCAGCGGGGGGCCTACGAGCAGTACTTC
TRBV19	.	TRBJ2-4	TRBD2	CASTNGGLAGGIHKNIQYF	TGTGCCAGTACCAATGGGGGACTAGCGGGAGGGATACACAAAAACATTCAGTACTTC
TRBV6-6	.	TRBJ1-2	.	CASSSDTTYGYTF	TGTGCCAGCAGTTCGGACACCACCTATGGCTACACCTTC
TRBV10-2	.	TRBJ2-4	.	CASSGHLLAKNIQYF	TGCGCCAGCAGTGGACATCTCCTAGCCAAAAACATTCAGTACTTC
TRBV7-3	.	TRBJ2-2	.	CASSLGQMNTGELFF	TGTGCCAGCAGCCTAGGACAGATGAACACCGGGGAGCTGTTTTTT
TRBV5-5	few	TRBJ2-1	TRBD2	CASTHGAGGAYNEQFF	TGTGCCAGCACTCACGGGGCTGGGGGGGCCTACAATGAGCAGTTCTTC
TRBV7-7	few	TRBJ2-7	.	CASSLGDGSSYEQYF	TGTGCTAGCAGCTTGGGGGACGGGAGCTCCTACGAGCAGTACTTC
TRBV5-1	.	TRBJ2-1	.	CASSLDQLNYNEQFF	TGCGCCAGCAGCTTGGATCAACTTAACTACAATGAGCAGTTCTTC
TRBV5-1	.	TRBJ2-7	TRBD1	CASSIADRGFHEQYF	TGCGCCAGCAGCATTGCGGACAGGGGTTTTCACGAGCAGTACTTC
TRBV2	.	TRBJ1-2	TRBD1	CASSRQGSNGYTF	TGTGCCAGCAGTCGACAGGGAAGTAATGGCTACACCTTC
TRBV7-2	.	TRBJ2-5	.	CASSLARRETWYQETQYF	TGTGCCAGCAGCTTAGCGAGGAGGGAGACCTGGTACCAAGAGACCCAGTACTTC
TRBV5-1	once	TRBJ1-2	.	CASRPDRINYGYTF	TGCGCCAGCAGGCCCGACAGAATTAACTATGGCTACACCTTC
TRBV2	few	TRBJ2-3	.	CASSAQAPTDTQYF	TGTGCCAGCAGTGCCCAGGCCCCCACAGATACGCAGTATTTT
TRBV7-2	.	TRBJ1-1	.	CASSLGGQTNTEAFF	TGTGCCAGCAGCTTAGGTGGGCAGACAAACACTGAAGCTTTCTTT
TRBV7-2	.	TRBJ2-3	TRBD2	CASSLNPGLVSDTQYF	TGTGCCAGCAGCCTGAACCCGGGACTAGTTTCCGATACGCAGTATTTT
TRBV28	once	TRBJ2-7	TRBD2	CASSLTSDEQYF	TGTGCCAGCAGCCTGACTAGCGACGAGCAGTACTTC
TRBV9	.	TRBJ1-5	.	CASSETWSNQPQHF	TGTGCCAGCAGCGAGACTTGGAGCAATCAGCCCCAGCATTTT
TRBV7-2	.	TRBJ1-1	TRBD1	CASSLTGRNTEAFF	TGTGCCAGCAGCTTGACAGGGAGGAACACTGAAGCTTTCTTT
TRBV30	.	TRBJ2-1	.	CAWYGSTGQFF	TGTGCCTGGTACGGGTCCACTGGTCAGTTCTTC